This T cell receptor delta chain was sequenced for a study of gamma-delta chains in newborns, infants, children (dated by TCRdb to about 2019). General notes on the study: According to the study title, microbial exposure causes polyclonal expansion of innate gammadelta T cells right after birth. How innate gammadelta T cell populations in human newborns were shaped by microbial exposure immediately after birth was investigated in the study.

This clone was counted between two and nine times. What this receptor recognizes is not known. TCRdb lists a protein that is different at residue 9 from the translated DNA; the protein given here uses the DNA translation. For sequencing, an Illumina MiSeq was employed. TCRdb processed the public reads again with the CATT caller, after which rows with matching DNA were combined. For this sample the table gives 9,500 to 13,000 delta-chain clones, of which 3% to 4.5% were detected only once. Clones ranked in the top ten supply roughly 9% of the sample. Trimmed from V: 1 base; trimmed from J: 0 bases; junction bases lacking a gene match: 15. Looking up the germline V gene yields CDR1 NSMFDY and CDR2 ISSIKDK. Inclusive of the bounding cysteine and phenylalanine, the CDR3 is 18 residues long. The retained sequence is limited to the CDR3, 54 bases, with the frame set at the first base.

The TCR sequence derives from a child who was a newborn, infant or young child, either healthy, febrile or measles-vaccinated (not recorded which). The sequence joins TRAV29/DV5 to TRDJ1, and 7 junction bases match TRDD2. Sequenced sample: blood. The DNA is TGTGCAGCAAGCCTTTCCTACAGAGCGGGGGGCTACACCGATAAACTCATCTTT. This codes for CAASLSYRAGGYTDKLIF.